These 20 T cell receptor beta chains were sequenced from one sample in a study of T cell responses to AZD1222 COVID-19 vaccine. Assay: immunoSEQ multiplex PCR; the TCRdb copy retains only in-frame clones and omits some. The table shows 110,000 or so clones, with about 89% occurring only once. Sequenced here: peripheral blood, sampled 28 days after the second AZD1222 dose. Every receptor here comes from an adult who received the AZD1222 COVID-19 vaccine.

This rearrangement joins TRBV14 to TRBJ2-1, with D maybe TRBD2 (6 bases). The V gene's germline CDR1 is SGHDN and CDR2 FVKESK. This CDR3 is built from 13 residues. V shed 3 bases and J shed 15 bases, with 18 bases lying between them. The CDR3 DNA is TGTGCCAGCAGCCAGGTCGGGCGACTAGTTCCGTTCTTC. This encodes CASSQVGRLVPFF.

The rearrangement joins TRBV5-1 to TRBJ1-2; perhaps TRBD1 as D (5 bases). Trimming removed 6 bases from V and 2 bases from J, with 14 bases in between. The CDR3 totals 14 residues. Germline CDR1 is SGHRS and CDR2 is YFSETQ. Here the CDR3 DNA reads TGCGCCAGCATGATCAACGGGGGGAACTATGGCTACACCTTC. Its protein is CASMINGGNYGYTF.

This chain uses TRBV2 with TRBJ1-1; tentative D call: TRBD1 (5 bases). Trimming removed 4 bases from V and 3 bases from J, with 27 bases in between. The CDR3 contains 19 residues. Germline V lookup: CDR1 SNHLY, CDR2 FYNNEI. The CDR3 DNA reads as TGTGCCAGCAGTGCCTTGGGCAGCCTGGTAGGGGCTGGGGACACTGAAGCTTTCTTT. Translation gives CASSALGSLVGAGDTEAFF.

In this sample, this clone turned up once. The chain joins TRBV4-1 to TRBJ2-5; tentative D call: TRBD1 (5 bases). This CDR3 has 14 residues. V lost 2 bases, J lost 2 bases, and 9 bases lay in between. Germline CDR1 and CDR2: MGHRA and YSYEKL. The CDR3 protein is CASSQPDSQETQYF. For the CDR3, the DNA is TGCGCCAGCAGCCAACCCGACAGTCAAGAGACCCAGTACTTC.

The chain combines TRBV7-9 with TRBJ1-3, with D perhaps TRBD1 (5 bases). Germline V gene data show CDR1 as SEHNR and CDR2 as FQNEAQ (reference sequence). V was pared by 8 bases and J by 7 bases, with 18 bases between. The CDR3 totals 14 residues. As DNA, the CDR3 is TGTGCCAGCCTCCGGCAGGGCAATTCGAACACCATATATTTT. It yields the protein CASLRQGNSNTIYF.

The chain's CDR3 is CASSSLRTGGFDQETQYF. The DNA of the CDR3 is TGTGCCAGCAGTTCCCTCCGGACAGGGGGCTTTGACCAAGAGACCCAGTACTTC. The chain carries TRBV28 and TRBJ2-5; 11 nucleotides align to TRBD1. Per the germline V gene, CDR1 is MDHEN and CDR2 is SYDVKM. The V and J ends lost 4 bases and 0 bases, in that order; junction bases with no gene match: 10. The CDR3 loop spans 18 amino acids.

This clone was detected once. V is TRBV7-2 and J is TRBJ1-2; TRBD1 matches 7 bases. J was trimmed by 7 bases and V by 5 bases; bases with no gene match: 4. The CDR3 contains 12 residues. The germline V gene encodes CDR1 SGHTA and CDR2 FQGNSA. CDR3 DNA sequence: TGTGCCAGCAGCGTACAGGGGCTTGGCTACACCTTC. It translates to CASSVQGLGYTF.

The V and J genes are TRBV5-6 and TRBJ2-7, with TRBD2 matching over 8 bases. Trimming at V came to 4 bases and at J to 2 bases, leaving 8 bases not matched to a gene. CDR3 length: 15 amino acids. Germline CDR1 SGHDT, CDR2 YYEEEE. The CDR3 bases are TGTGCCAGCAGCATCGGGGCGGGGGGCCCCTACGAGCAGTACTTC. Residues: CASSIGAGGPYEQYF.

The chain uses TRBV15 and TRBJ2-7, with D perhaps matching TRBD1 (6 bases). V lost 4 bases and J lost 6, with 22 bases in between. Germline CDR1 LNHNV, CDR2 YYDKDF (reference sequence). The CDR3 consists of 16 residues. CDR3 residues: CATSTDRLGGFGEQYF. CDR3 DNA: TGTGCCACCAGCACAGACAGGCTAGGGGGATTCGGCGAGCAGTACTTC.

V is TRBV7-2 and J is TRBJ2-7; tentatively, D is TRBD2 (6 bases). Deletions cut 5 bases from V and 2 bases from J, with 13 bases between. CDR1 SGHTA and CDR2 FQGNSA come from the germline V gene. CDR3 length: 14 residues. CDR3 nucleotides: TGTGCCAGCAGCCCGGGCAGCGGGCCCTACGAGCAGTACTTC. It translates to CASSPGSGPYEQYF.

The chain is built from TRBV7-2 and TRBJ2-7, with 7 bases aligning to TRBD2. CDR1 and CDR2 (germline): SGHTA, FQGNSA. After removal of 5 bases from V and 2 bases from J, the junction contained 12 bases not matched to a gene. The CDR3 length is 16 residues. DNA for the CDR3: TGTGCCAGCAGCCTTGTGAGCAGCGGGGCGACCTACGAGCAGTACTTC. Protein sequence: CASSLVSSGATYEQYF.

The chain joins TRBV30 to TRBJ2-7; D is unresolved. Germline assignment: CDR1 GTSNPN and CDR2 SVGIG (reference sequence). Trimming stripped 2 bases from V and 4 bases from J, with 6 bases between. The CDR3 extends over 11 amino acids. CDR3 in DNA: TGTGCCTGGAGTAATGGATACGAGCAGTACTTC. It translates to CAWSNGYEQYF.

This sequence joins TRBV5-1 and TRBJ2-5; D uncertain. The germline gives CDR1 SGHRS, CDR2 YFSETQ. CDR3 length: 13 amino acids. V shed 4 bases and J shed 4 bases, with 11 bases lying between them. CDR3 in amino acids: CASSDPLGETQYF. In DNA, the CDR3 is TGCGCCAGCAGCGACCCCCTCGGAGAGACCCAGTACTTC.

This chain links TRBV20-1 with TRBJ1-1; perhaps TRBD1 as D (5 bases). The CDR3 is 13 residues long. V lost 3 bases and J 6 bases, leaving 14 bases between the germline ends. From germline, CDR1 is DFQATT and CDR2 SNEGSKA (reference sequence). In nucleotides, the CDR3 is TGCAGTGCTAGTCGGCAGGGTGGGTCTGAAGCTTTCTTT. Translation: CSASRQGGSEAFF.

V is TRBV9 and J is TRBJ1-2; D is possibly TRBD1 (5 bases). There are 14 residues in the CDR3. V was pared by 0 bases and J by 4 bases, with 10 bases between. Germline V CDR1 and CDR2: SGDLS, YYNGEE. Here the CDR3 reads CASSVGGELYGYTF. The CDR3 coding sequence is TGTGCCAGCAGCGTAGGAGGGGAACTCTATGGCTACACCTTC.

The chain links TRBV11-3 to TRBJ2-1; the D is unclear. Trimming left V 0 bases short and J 3 bases short, with 9 bases between. Germline CDR1 SGHNT, CDR2 YENEEA. The CDR3 contains 15 residues. CDR3 sequence (DNA): TGTGCCAGCAGCTTAGAAGAAGTCTACTACAATGAGCAGTTCTTC. As protein: CASSLEEVYYNEQFF.

The chain links TRBV7-3 to TRBJ2-5; 10 bases fit TRBD2. Trimming at V came to 5 bases and at J to 5 bases, leaving 8 bases not matched to a gene. CDR3 length: 15 amino acids. Germline V gene sequence: CDR1 SGHTA, CDR2 FQGTGA. The CDR3 spells CASSPSGGAYETQYF. Written as DNA, the CDR3 is TGTGCCAGCAGCCCAAGCGGGGGGGCTTATGAGACCCAGTACTTC.

This rearrangement joins TRBV21-1 to TRBJ2-2; TRBD2 is the table's D call and was not checked against the DNA. TRBV21-1 is a listed pseudogene. This CDR3 contains 13 residues. CDR3 sequence reads: CASSWGGAGELFF. CDR3 DNA sequence: TGTGCCAGCTCTTGGGGGGGCGCCGGGGAGCTGTTTTTT.

The gene calls are TRBV5-4 and TRBJ2-5, with 9 positions matching TRBD2. CDR1 and CDR2 from the germline V gene are SGHNT and YYREEE (reference sequence). J gave up 4 bases and V 10 bases, and 17 bases lay outside the gene matches. The CDR3 contains 16 residues. The DNA of the CDR3 is TGTGCCTCCGGCGGTAGCGGGAGCCGGTTTCTAGAGACCCAGTACTTC. Amino acids: CASGGSGSRFLETQYF.

The rearrangement joins TRBV11-2 to TRBJ2-5, with D possibly matching TRBD1 (5 bases). CDR1 and CDR2 (germline): SGHAT, FQNNGV. Trimming stripped 5 bases from V and 5 bases from J, with 9 bases between. CDR3 length: 12 residues. DNA of the CDR3: TGTGCCAGCAGCATCAACAGGGAGACCCAGTACTTC. This encodes CASSINRETQYF.